The rows below give T cell receptor beta chains drawn from one sample of a study of T cell changes during pregnancy in multiple sclerosis. The data were produced by immunoSEQ multiplex PCR, yet TCRdb's version contains in-frame clones alone and is incomplete. The table records around 62,000 clones, 90% to 95% of them present only once. The starting material was CD8+ T cells from peripheral blood mononuclear cells, obtained in the second trimester of pregnancy. The receptors come from a female donor with multiple sclerosis, enrolled in a pregnancy study. Each CDR3 is given without its conserved first and last residue.

cdr3_length v_call cdr3_aa
13 TRBV9 ASSAGTANTGELF
13 TRBV6-6 ASSKTRPGSYEQY
14 TRBV7-9 ASSPINRVDNEKLF
9 TRBV29-1 SVEGREGAF
14 TRBV28 ASSGVHSGSSYEQY
11 TRBV12-5 ASGPRVNTEAF
11 TRBV6-1 ASSEGGGDEQF
12 TRBV5-1 ASSLEGGTYEQY
11 TRBV27 ASSSGRPYPQH
12 TRBV11-2 ASSLDRGSYEQY
14 TRBV7-9 ASSFNPGVNTGELF
12 TRBV28 ASSLDRGNQPQH
11 TRBV27 ASRTGENTEAF
11 TRBV9 ASSVDPGDGYT
12 TRBV15 ATSRDSAFWEQF
13 TRBV4-3 ASSQQPGLAYEQY
12 TRBV5-1 ASSFEGQFGELF
12 TRBV6-1 ASSVGTSGNEQF
15 TRBV5-5 ASSLDPLAFSTDTQY
11 TRBV6-5 ASATGGNTEAF
11 TRBV19 ATRERGDEKLF
12 TRBV28 ASSQLAGGYEQY
14 TRBV18 ASSPPGQGAVYGYT
13 TRBV11-2 ASSYGRGGQETQY
14 TRBV7-9 ASSLAGGQGAYGYT
12 TRBV2 ASSYEPSNQPQH
19 TRBV4-3 ASSPGRTGGTYVKDYNEQF
15 TRBV7-9 ASSLRPRTGEGETQY
16 TRBV2 ASSESGQLIYSNQPQH
14 TRBV28 ASSLGGYLAKNIQY
12 TRBV6-6 ASSSPPGNTEAF
13 TRBV15 ATSSLPGLANEQF
16 TRBV28 ASSSPPFIAGERYEQY
12 TRBV6-1 ASSFTGISEKLF
8 TRBV29-1 SAELGVAF
12 TRBV19 ASSITTRAGELF
11 TRBV6-5 ASSFQQDGEQY
14 TRBV2 ASSRTGTGKNTEAF
13 TRBV11-2 ASSPRQGATYEQY
10 TRBV5-8 ASSLGGDEQY
13 TRBV7-9 ASSLLQGGNTEAF
15 TRBV5-1 ASSMRDRGSGANVLT